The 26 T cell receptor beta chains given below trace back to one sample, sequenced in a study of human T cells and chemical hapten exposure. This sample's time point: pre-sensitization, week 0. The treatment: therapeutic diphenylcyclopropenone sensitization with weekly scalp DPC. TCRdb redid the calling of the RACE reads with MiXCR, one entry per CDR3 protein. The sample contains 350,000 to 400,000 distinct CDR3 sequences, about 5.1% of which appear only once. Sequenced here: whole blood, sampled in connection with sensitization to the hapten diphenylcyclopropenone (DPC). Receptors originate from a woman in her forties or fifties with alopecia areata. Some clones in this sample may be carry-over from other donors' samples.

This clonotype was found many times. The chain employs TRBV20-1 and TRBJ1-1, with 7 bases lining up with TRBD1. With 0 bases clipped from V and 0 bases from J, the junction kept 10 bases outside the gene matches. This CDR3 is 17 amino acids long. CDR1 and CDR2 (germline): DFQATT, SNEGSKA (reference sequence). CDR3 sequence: CSARDMNRGTMNTEAFF. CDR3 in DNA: TGCAGTGCTAGAGATATGAACAGGGGTACGATGAACACTGAAGCTTTCTTT.

In nucleotides, the CDR3 is TGTGCCAGCAGTCAACGGGGAATTTTAGGCTACACCTTC. Protein sequence: CASSQRGILGYTF. The J gene is TRBJ1-2, the V gene TRBV27; D is ambiguous. Trimming cost V 5 bases and J 8 bases, with 15 bases left between them. This CDR3 contains 13 residues. Germline CDR1 reads MNHEY; CDR2 reads SMNVEV (reference sequence).

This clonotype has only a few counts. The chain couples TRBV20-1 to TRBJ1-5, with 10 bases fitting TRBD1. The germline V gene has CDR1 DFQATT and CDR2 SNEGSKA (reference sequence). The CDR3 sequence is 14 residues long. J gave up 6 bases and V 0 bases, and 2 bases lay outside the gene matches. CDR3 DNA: TGCAGTGCTAGAGACGGGACAGGGGTTCAGCCCCAGCATTTT. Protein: CSARDGTGVQPQHF.

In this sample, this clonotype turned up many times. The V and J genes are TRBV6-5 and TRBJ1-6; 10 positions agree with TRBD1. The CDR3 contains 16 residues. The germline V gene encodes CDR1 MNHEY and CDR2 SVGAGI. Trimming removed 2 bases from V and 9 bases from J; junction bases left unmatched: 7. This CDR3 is CASSYMTGGFASPLHF. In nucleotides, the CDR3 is TGTGCCAGCAGTTACATGACAGGGGGCTTCGCTTCACCCCTCCACTTT.

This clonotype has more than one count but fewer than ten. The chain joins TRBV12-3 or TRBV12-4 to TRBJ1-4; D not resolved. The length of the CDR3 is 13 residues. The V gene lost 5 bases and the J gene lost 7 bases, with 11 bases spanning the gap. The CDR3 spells CASSPQTVEKLFF. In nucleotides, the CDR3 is TGTGCCAGCAGTCCTCAAACCGTTGAAAAACTGTTTTTT.

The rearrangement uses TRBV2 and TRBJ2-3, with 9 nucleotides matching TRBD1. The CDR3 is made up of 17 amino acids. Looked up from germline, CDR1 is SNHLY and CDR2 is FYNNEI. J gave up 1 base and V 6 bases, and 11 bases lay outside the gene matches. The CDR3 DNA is TGTGCCAGCAGCCCCCTGGTAGGGGACAGGGGCACAGATACGCAGTATTTT. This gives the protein CASSPLVGDRGTDTQYF.

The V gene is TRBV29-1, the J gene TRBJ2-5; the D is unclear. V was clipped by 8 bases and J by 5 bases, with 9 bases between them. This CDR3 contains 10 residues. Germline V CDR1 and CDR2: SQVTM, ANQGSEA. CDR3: CSIKEETQYF. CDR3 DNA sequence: TGCAGCATAAAAGAGGAGACCCAGTACTTC.

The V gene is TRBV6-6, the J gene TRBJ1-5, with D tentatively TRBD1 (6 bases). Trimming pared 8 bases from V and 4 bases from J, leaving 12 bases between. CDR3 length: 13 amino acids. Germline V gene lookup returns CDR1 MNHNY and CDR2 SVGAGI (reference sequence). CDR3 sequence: CASWAGANQPQHF. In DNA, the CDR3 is TGTGCCAGCTGGGCGGGGGCGAATCAGCCCCAGCATTTT.

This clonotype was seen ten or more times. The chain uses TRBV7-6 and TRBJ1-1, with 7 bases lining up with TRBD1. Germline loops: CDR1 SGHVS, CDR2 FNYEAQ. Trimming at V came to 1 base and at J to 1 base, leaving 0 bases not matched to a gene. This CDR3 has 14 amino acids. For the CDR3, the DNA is TGTGCCAGCAGCTTAGGGACAGGGAACACTGAAGCTTTCTTT. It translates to CASSLGTGNTEAFF.

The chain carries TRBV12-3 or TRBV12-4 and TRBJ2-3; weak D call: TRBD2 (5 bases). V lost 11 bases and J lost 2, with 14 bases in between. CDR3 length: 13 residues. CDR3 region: CAAGGLLTDTQYF. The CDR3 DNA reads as TGTGCCGCGGGCGGACTCCTCACAGATACGCAGTATTTT.

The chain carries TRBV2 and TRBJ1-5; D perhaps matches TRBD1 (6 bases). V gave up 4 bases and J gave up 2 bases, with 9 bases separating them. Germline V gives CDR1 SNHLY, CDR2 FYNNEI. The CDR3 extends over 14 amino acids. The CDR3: CASSAGQRNQPQHF. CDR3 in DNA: TGTGCCAGCAGTGCAGGACAGCGCAATCAGCCCCAGCATTTT.

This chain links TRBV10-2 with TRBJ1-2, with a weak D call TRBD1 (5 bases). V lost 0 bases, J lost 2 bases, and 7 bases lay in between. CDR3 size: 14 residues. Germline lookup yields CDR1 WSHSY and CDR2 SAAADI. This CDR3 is CASSESGRNYGYTF. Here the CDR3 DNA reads TGCGCCAGCAGTGAGTCGGGACGGAACTATGGCTACACCTTC.

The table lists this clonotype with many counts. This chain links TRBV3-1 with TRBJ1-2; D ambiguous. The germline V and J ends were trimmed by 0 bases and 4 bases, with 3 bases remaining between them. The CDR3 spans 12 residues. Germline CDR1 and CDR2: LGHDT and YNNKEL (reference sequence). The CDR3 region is CASSQDIYGYTF. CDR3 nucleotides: TGTGCCAGCAGCCAAGATATCTATGGCTACACCTTC.

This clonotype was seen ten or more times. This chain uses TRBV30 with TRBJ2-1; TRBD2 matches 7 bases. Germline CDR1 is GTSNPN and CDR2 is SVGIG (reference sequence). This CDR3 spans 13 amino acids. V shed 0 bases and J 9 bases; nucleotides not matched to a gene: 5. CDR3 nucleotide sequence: TGTGCCTGGAGTGTCGCGGGAGCGAGTGAGCAGTTCTTC. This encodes CAWSVAGASEQFF.

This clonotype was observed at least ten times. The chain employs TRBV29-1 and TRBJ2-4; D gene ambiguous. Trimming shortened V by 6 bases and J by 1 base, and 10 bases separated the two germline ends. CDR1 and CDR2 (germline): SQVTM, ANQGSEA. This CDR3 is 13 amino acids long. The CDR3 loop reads CSVESGAKNIQYF. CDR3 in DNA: TGCAGCGTGGAATCTGGGGCCAAAAACATTCAGTACTTC.

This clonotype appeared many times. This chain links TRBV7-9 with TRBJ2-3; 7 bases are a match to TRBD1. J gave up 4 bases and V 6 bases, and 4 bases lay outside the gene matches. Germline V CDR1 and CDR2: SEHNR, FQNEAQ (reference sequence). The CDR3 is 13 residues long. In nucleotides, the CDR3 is TGTGCCAGCAGTTACAGGGGAGCAGATACGCAGTATTTT. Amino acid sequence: CASSYRGADTQYF.

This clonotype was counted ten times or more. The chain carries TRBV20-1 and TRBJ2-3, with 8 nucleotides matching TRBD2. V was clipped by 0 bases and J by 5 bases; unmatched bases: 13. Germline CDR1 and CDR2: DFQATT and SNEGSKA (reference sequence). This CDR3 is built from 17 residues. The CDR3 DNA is TGCAGTGCTAGAGATCGGGGACGAGCGGGGGAGGAAGATACGCAGTATTTT. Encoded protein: CSARDRGRAGEEDTQYF.

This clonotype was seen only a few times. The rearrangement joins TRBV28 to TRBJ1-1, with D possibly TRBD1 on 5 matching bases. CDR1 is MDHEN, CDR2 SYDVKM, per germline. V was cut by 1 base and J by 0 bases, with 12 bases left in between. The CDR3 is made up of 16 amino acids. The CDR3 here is CASSLLGGSMNTEAFF. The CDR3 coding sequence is TGTGCCAGCAGTTTATTGGGGGGGTCCATGAACACTGAAGCTTTCTTT.

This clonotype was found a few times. DNA for the CDR3: TGTGCCAGCAGCCAAGTACCTAGCGGGAGGGGGAATGAGCAGTTCTTC. Amino acid sequence: CASSQVPSGRGNEQFF. The rearrangement joins TRBV3-1 to TRBJ2-1; 12 nucleotides match TRBD2. This CDR3 is 16 amino acids long. In germline, CDR1 is LGHDT, CDR2 YNNKEL (reference sequence). The trim removed 1 base at V and 7 bases at J, leaving 5 bases unmatched.

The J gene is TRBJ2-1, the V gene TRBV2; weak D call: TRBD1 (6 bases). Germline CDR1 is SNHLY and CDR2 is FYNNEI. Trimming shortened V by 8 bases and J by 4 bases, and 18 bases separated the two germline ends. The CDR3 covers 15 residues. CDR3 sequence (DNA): TGTGCCAGCGTAATAGGACAGCAATATTACAATGAGCAGTTCTTC. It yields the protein CASVIGQQYYNEQFF. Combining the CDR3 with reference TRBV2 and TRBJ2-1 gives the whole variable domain EPEVTQTPSHQVTQMGQEVILRCVPISNHLYFYWYRQILGQKVEFLVSFYNNEISEKSEIFDDQFSVERPDGSNFTLKIRSTKLEDSAMYFCASVIGQQYYNEQFFGPGTRLTVL.

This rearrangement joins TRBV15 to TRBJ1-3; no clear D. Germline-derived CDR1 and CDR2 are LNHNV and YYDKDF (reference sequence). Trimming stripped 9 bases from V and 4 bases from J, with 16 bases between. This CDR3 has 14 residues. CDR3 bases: TGTGCCACTCGTCCTGAGATCTCCGGAAACACCATATATTTT. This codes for CATRPEISGNTIYF.

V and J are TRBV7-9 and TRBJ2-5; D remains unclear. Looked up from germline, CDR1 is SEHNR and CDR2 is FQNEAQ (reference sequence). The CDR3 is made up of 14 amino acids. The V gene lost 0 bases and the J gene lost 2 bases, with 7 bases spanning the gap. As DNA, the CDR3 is TGTGCCAGCAGCTTAGCAACGCGACAAGAGACCCAGTACTTC. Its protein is CASSLATRQETQYF.

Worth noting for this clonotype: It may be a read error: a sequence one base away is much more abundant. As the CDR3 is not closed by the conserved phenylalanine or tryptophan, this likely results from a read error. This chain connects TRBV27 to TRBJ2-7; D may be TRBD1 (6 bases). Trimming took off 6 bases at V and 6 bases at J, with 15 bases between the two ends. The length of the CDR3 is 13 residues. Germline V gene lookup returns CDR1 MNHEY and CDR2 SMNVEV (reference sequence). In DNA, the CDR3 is TGTGCCAGCAGACAGGGACCCCAGGGCGAGCAGTACCTC. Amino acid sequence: CASRQGPQGEQYL.

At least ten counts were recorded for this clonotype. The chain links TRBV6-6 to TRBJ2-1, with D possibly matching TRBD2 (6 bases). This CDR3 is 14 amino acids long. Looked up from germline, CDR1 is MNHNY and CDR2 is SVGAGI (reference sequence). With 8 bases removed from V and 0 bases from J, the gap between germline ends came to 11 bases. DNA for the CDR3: TGTGCCAGCGATACGGGAGTCTCCTACAATGAGCAGTTCTTC. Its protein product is CASDTGVSYNEQFF.

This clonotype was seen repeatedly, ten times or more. The DNA for the CDR3 is TGTGCCAGCGAGAATCAGGGGGCATTGAACACTGAAGCTTTCTTT. Translation gives CASENQGALNTEAFF. The genes are TRBV3-1 and TRBJ1-1; 8 bases agree with TRBD1. V was pared by 8 bases and J by 0 bases, with 8 bases of the junction left unmatched. CDR1 and CDR2 (germline): LGHDT, YNNKEL (reference sequence). The CDR3 extends over 15 amino acids.

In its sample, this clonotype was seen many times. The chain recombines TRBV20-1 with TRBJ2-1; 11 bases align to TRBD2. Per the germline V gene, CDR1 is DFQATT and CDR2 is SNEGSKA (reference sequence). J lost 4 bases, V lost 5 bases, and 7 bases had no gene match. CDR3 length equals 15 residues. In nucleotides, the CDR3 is TGCAGTGCTTATACCGGGACTAGCGGATACAATGAGCAGTTCTTC. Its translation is CSAYTGTSGYNEQFF.